This is a list of T cell receptor beta chains from one sample in a study of T cell changes during pregnancy in multiple sclerosis. The assay was immunoSEQ multiplex PCR, and TCRdb's table has in-frame clones only and misses some. The table shows 26,000 or so clones, with 90% to 95% occurring only once. The specimen was CD8+ T cells from peripheral blood mononuclear cells, collected before pregnancy. The receptors stem from a female donor with multiple sclerosis, enrolled in a pregnancy study. Each CDR3 is given with its conserved first and last residue. The D gene is left open where the match is weak. The size field is filled for only some rows; it gives once, few, many or a size class.

abundance	v_gene	j_gene	d_gene	CDR3aa	CDR3nt
.	TRBV19	TRBJ2-1	TRBD2	CASSDAGEANEQFF	TGTGCCAGTAGTGATGCGGGAGAAGCCAATGAGCAGTTCTTC
.	TRBV7-2	TRBJ1-1	.	CASSSRLFSDTEAFF	TGTGCCAGCAGCTCCCGACTCTTCTCGGACACTGAAGCTTTCTTT
.	TRBV27	TRBJ2-7	.	CASSSLNSYEQYF	TGTGCCAGCAGCTCGTTAAATTCCTACGAGCAGTACTTC
.	TRBV13	TRBJ2-2	.	CASSPGTTGELFF	TGTGCCAGCAGCCCCGGGACTACCGGGGAGCTGTTTTTT
.	TRBV19	TRBJ1-2	TRBD1	CASSIDTTGNYYGYTF	TGTGCCAGTAGTATAGATACGACAGGGAACTACTATGGCTACACCTTC
.	TRBV10-3	TRBJ2-4	.	CAISESYDRAKNIQYF	TGTGCCATCAGTGAGTCTTACGACAGGGCCAAAAACATTCAGTACTTC
.	TRBV19	TRBJ2-1	TRBD1	CASSNKGQGPYNEQFF	TGTGCCAGTAGTAATAAGGGACAGGGCCCCTACAATGAGCAGTTCTTC
.	TRBV7-9	TRBJ1-4	TRBD1	CASRRQGDEKLFF	TGTGCCAGCCGAAGACAGGGGGATGAAAAACTGTTTTTT
.	TRBV4-3	TRBJ2-1	TRBD2	CASSQAGGSVDEQFF	TGCGCCAGCAGCCAAGCGGGAGGGTCCGTAGATGAGCAGTTCTTC
.	TRBV6-4	TRBJ2-1	.	CASSDGAGENEQFF	TGTGCCAGCAGTGACGGGGCAGGCGAGAATGAGCAGTTCTTC
.	TRBV7-3	TRBJ2-3	.	CASSRRQAGSDTQYF	TGTGCCAGCAGCCGCCGACAGGCGGGCTCAGATACGCAGTATTTT
medium-sized	TRBV5-4	TRBJ2-1	TRBD2	CASSLPGLAGGNYNEQFF	TGTGCCAGCAGCTTACCTGGACTAGCGGGGGGGAACTACAATGAGCAGTTCTTC
.	TRBV25-1	TRBJ2-3	TRBD1	CAISGTGVVDTQYF	TGTGCCATTTCCGGGACAGGGGTGGTAGATACGCAGTATTTT
.	TRBV11-1	TRBJ1-2	.	CASRSRDNYYGYTF	TGTGCCAGCAGATCCCGGGACAACTACTATGGCTACACCTTC
.	TRBV10-2	TRBJ2-3	TRBD2	CASSGTSGRALDTQYF	TGCGCCAGCAGTGGAACTAGCGGGAGGGCCCTAGATACGCAGTATTTT
once	TRBV4-2	TRBJ2-1	TRBD2	CASSQEGLAGELNEQFF	TGTGCCAGCAGCCAAGAGGGTCTAGCGGGAGAATTAAATGAGCAGTTCTTC
.	TRBV7-2	TRBJ2-3	TRBD2	CASRPSGRSDTQYF	TGTGCCAGCAGACCCAGCGGGAGGTCAGATACGCAGTATTTT
.	TRBV27	TRBJ2-1	TRBD2	CASSLTPFGATSGRIYNEQFF	TGTGCCAGCAGTTTGACCCCATTTGGTGCCACTAGCGGGAGAATTTACAATGAGCAGTTCTTC
.	TRBV4-2	TRBJ2-7	TRBD2	CASSQDMASGSYEQYF	TGTGCCAGCAGCCAAGATATGGCTAGCGGCTCCTACGAGCAGTACTTC
.	TRBV4-3	TRBJ2-5	TRBD1	CASSSRDRDQETQYF	TGCGCCAGCAGCTCCCGGGACAGGGACCAAGAGACCCAGTACTTC
.	TRBV28	TRBJ2-5	TRBD2	CASSLLLAGEQGTQYF	TGTGCCAGCAGTTTATTACTAGCGGGAGAACAAGGGACCCAGTACTTC
.	TRBV4-3	TRBJ2-1	TRBD2	CASSPEASGRAFNEQFF	TGCGCCAGCAGCCCAGAGGCTAGCGGGAGGGCTTTTAATGAGCAGTTCTTC
.	TRBV9	TRBJ2-2	TRBD2	CASSVGAGRGGELFF	TGTGCCAGCAGCGTCGGAGCGGGACGGGGCGGGGAGCTGTTTTTT
.	TRBV25-1	TRBJ2-7	TRBD2	CASGGGAYEQYF	TGTGCCAGCGGGGGAGGGGCCTACGAGCAGTACTTC
.	TRBV7-9	TRBJ2-3	TRBD2	CASSPTSGSSTDTQYF	TGTGCCAGCAGTCCGACTAGCGGGAGCTCAACAGATACGCAGTATTTT
.	TRBV27	TRBJ2-1	.	CASSLNGARYNEQFF	TGTGCCAGCAGTTTAAATGGGGCACGCTACAATGAGCAGTTCTTC
once	TRBV7-3	TRBJ2-1	.	CASSNYGGGEQFF	TGTGCCAGCAGCAACTATGGTGGAGGGGAGCAGTTCTTC